The entry below gives a single TCR beta chain sequence along with its context. The antigen remains unidentified. The ends lost 4 bases at V and 5 bases at J; junction bases unmatched: 10. CDR1 is SGDLS, CDR2 YYNGEE, per germline. CDR3 size: 15 residues. TCRdb itself ran the 5' RACE reads through MiXCR, one entry per CDR3 protein. The table lists around 510,000 distinct CDR3 sequences, approximately 14% of them singletons, with 0.95% to 1% in the top ten. The sample originates from a study of identical twins. General study results and limits: Out-of-frame TCR alpha sharing in monozygotic twins exceeded recombination model predictions. With beta out-of-frame sequences, excess sharing by twins was weaker.

This same sample was also taken into another study, of yellow fever vaccine responses in identical twins.

Sequencing was performed on CD4+ T cells sorted from blood. The rearrangement uses TRBV9 and TRBJ2-7; 9 nucleotides match TRBD1. The TCR originated in a woman in her late teens or twenties in good health. CDR3 DNA: TGTGCCAGCAGCTTCCGGACAGGGGATAGGGACGAGCAGTACTTC. Translating gives CASSFRTGDRDEQYF.